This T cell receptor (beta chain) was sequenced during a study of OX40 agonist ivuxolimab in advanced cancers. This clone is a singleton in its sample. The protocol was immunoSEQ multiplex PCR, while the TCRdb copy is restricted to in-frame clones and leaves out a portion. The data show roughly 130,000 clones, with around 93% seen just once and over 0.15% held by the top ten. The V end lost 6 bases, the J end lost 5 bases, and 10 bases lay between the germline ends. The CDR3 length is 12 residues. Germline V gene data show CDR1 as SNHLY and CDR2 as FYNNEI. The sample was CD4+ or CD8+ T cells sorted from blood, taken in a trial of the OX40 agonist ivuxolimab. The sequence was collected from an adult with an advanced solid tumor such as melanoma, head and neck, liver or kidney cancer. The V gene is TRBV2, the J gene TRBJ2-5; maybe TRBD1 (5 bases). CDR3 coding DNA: TGTGCCAGCAGCCTAAGGGGTGAGACCCAGTACTTC. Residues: CASSLRGETQYF.